The 28 T cell receptor beta chains reported below all come from one sample, sequenced in a study of blood T cell repertoires in COVID-19. Measured with immunoSEQ multiplex PCR; TCRdb has only the in-frame clones, and not every one. This table has about 58,000 clones, about 90% appearing once. The source material was peripheral blood. Receptor source: a man aged 55 to 70 with acute or convalescent COVID-19.

The V gene is TRBV15, the J gene TRBJ1-2; tentative D call: TRBD1 (6 bases). The CDR3 sequence is 13 residues long. The V gene's germline CDR1 is LNHNV and CDR2 YYDKDF (reference sequence). V was trimmed by 1 base and J by 7 bases, leaving 10 bases between them. CDR3 amino acids: CATSRGGGSGYTF. The CDR3 DNA sequence: TGTGCCACCAGCAGAGGAGGGGGAAGTGGCTACACCTTC.

J is TRBJ1-6 and V is TRBV2; 7 bases agree with TRBD1. The germline CDR1 and CDR2 sequences are SNHLY and FYNNEI. J gave up 7 bases and V 2 bases, and 5 bases lay outside the gene matches. This CDR3 contains 15 residues. The CDR3 region has the DNA TGTGCCAGCAGTGAAACAGGGGTCGAGAATTCACCCCTCCACTTT. Translation: CASSETGVENSPLHF. The full variable domain, in which reference TRBV2 and TRBJ1-6 provide the parts outside the CDR3, is EPEVTQTPSHQVTQMGQEVILRCVPISNHLYFYWYRQILGQKVEFLVSFYNNEISEKSEIFDDQFSVERPDGSNFTLKIRSTKLEDSAMYFCASSETGVENSPLHFGNGTRLTVT.

The gene calls are TRBV7-9 and TRBJ2-7; TRBD1 matches at 9 bases. Germline V lookup: CDR1 SEHNR, CDR2 FQNEAQ (reference sequence). V was clipped by 1 base and J by 6 bases; unmatched bases: 7. CDR3 length: 15 residues. CDR3 amino acids: CASSLERTGVFEQYF. CDR3 coding DNA: TGTGCCAGCAGCTTAGAGCGGACAGGGGTGTTCGAGCAGTACTTC.

The chain combines TRBV6-1 with TRBJ1-2; no clear D. The CDR3 is 16 amino acids. V gave up 1 base and J gave up 2 bases, with 14 bases separating them. Looked up from germline, CDR1 is MNHNS and CDR2 is SASEGT. Here the CDR3 DNA reads TGTGCCAGCAGTGAAGGTATTAGTGGGCAGAACTATGGCTACACCTTC. Its translation: CASSEGISGQNYGYTF.

Written as DNA, the CDR3 is TGTGCCAGCAGCGGACAGGGACTAAACTATGGCTACACCTTC. Translating it yields CASSGQGLNYGYTF. The V gene is TRBV6-2 or TRBV6-3, the J gene TRBJ1-2; 8 bases map to TRBD1. V lost 6 bases, J lost 2 bases, and 5 bases stayed unmatched. Germline V gene data show CDR1 as MNHEY and CDR2 as SVGEGT. The CDR3 loop spans 14 amino acids.

The J gene is TRBJ1-3, the V gene TRBV28; 7 nucleotides line up with TRBD1. This CDR3 has 15 amino acids. CDR1 and CDR2 from the germline V gene are MDHEN and SYDVKM. Germline trimming cut 6 bases from V and 1 base from J; bases unmatched to any gene: 6. The CDR3 reads CASSFTGVSGNTIYF. CDR3 DNA sequence: TGTGCCAGCAGCTTCACAGGGGTATCTGGAAACACCATATATTTT.

The chain uses TRBV30 and TRBJ1-1; the match to TRBD1 covers 7 bases. Trimming took 2 bases from V and 2 from J; bases not matched to a gene: 8. Germline CDR1 and CDR2: GTSNPN and SVGIG (reference sequence). This CDR3 comprises 15 residues. Written as DNA, the CDR3 is TGTGCCTGGAGTTCACCGACAGGGCTCAACACTGAAGCTTTCTTT. It specifies CAWSSPTGLNTEAFF.

The chain employs TRBV18 and TRBJ2-7; 8 bases match TRBD1. The CDR3 sequence is 16 residues long. CDR1 is KGHSH and CDR2 is LQKENI in the germline V gene. The junction had 11 bases not matched to a gene; V was cut back by 5 bases and J by 2 bases. The CDR3 spells CASSTTGAERPYEQYF. The CDR3 nucleotides read TGTGCCAGCTCAACGACAGGGGCGGAGCGACCCTACGAGCAGTACTTC.

The chain uses TRBV7-3 and TRBJ2-1, with 8 positions matching TRBD1. Germline lookup yields CDR1 SGHTA and CDR2 FQGTGA. The junction had 14 bases not matched to a gene; V was cut back by 7 bases and J by 9 bases. This CDR3 spans 15 amino acids. In DNA, the CDR3 is TGTGCCAGCACCCCATCGGGACAGGCGGCCCCTGAGCAGTTCTTC. Protein sequence: CASTPSGQAAPEQFF.

The V call is TRBV7-2, the J call TRBJ2-5, with TRBD2 matching over 12 bases. CDR3 size: 16 residues. Germline trimming cut 5 bases from V and 5 bases from J; bases unmatched to any gene: 9. Germline V gene sequence: CDR1 SGHTA, CDR2 FQGNSA. In DNA form, the CDR3 reads TGTGCCAGCAGCCCGATGACTAGCGGGAGAGGGGAGACCCAGTACTTC. It encodes CASSPMTSGRGETQYF.

The CDR3 is CATSDTRGSYEQYF. The CDR3 DNA follows: TGTGCCACCAGTGATACCAGGGGTTCCTACGAGCAGTACTTC. The rearrangement joins TRBV24-1 to TRBJ2-7; a weak D match, TRBD1 (6 bases). The CDR3 is 14 amino acids. The V and J ends lost 3 bases and 1 base respectively, with 9 bases between them. The germline CDR1 and CDR2 sequences are KGHDR and SFDVKD.

This clone was seen a handful of times. The rearrangement joins TRBV11-2 to TRBJ1-3; maybe TRBD1 (5 bases). From germline, CDR1 is SGHAT and CDR2 FQNNGV. V was clipped by 6 bases and J by 0 bases, with 15 bases between them. CDR3 length equals 16 residues. The chain's CDR3 is CASSPGGLGSGNTIYF. In DNA form, the CDR3 reads TGTGCCAGCAGTCCCGGGGGTTTGGGCTCTGGAAACACCATATATTTT.

V is TRBV4-3 and J is TRBJ2-2; 9 nucleotides agree with TRBD2. Looked up from germline, CDR1 is LGHNA and CDR2 is YSLEER. The CDR3 sequence is 15 residues long. J gave up 5 bases and V 0 bases, and 1 base lay outside the gene matches. The CDR3 coding sequence is TGCGCCAGCAGCCAAGAACTAGCGGGTACCGGGGAGCTGTTTTTT. Translated: CASSQELAGTGELFF.

The chain recombines TRBV7-2 with TRBJ2-3; TRBD2 matches 10 bases. V lost 6 bases and J lost 0; bases outside the gene matches: 6. This CDR3 has 16 amino acids. Germline V gene sequence: CDR1 SGHTA, CDR2 FQGNSA. CDR3 sequence reads: CASSATSGASTDTQYF. The CDR3 coding sequence is TGTGCCAGCAGTGCTACTAGCGGGGCTAGCACAGATACGCAGTATTTT. Variable domain in full (rest from reference TRBV7-2 and TRBJ2-3): GAGVSQSPSNKVTEKGKDVELRCDPISGHTALYWYRQSLGQGLEFLIYFQGNSAPDKSGLPSDRFSAERTGGSVSTLTIQRTQQEDSAVYLCASSATSGASTDTQYFGPGTRLTVL.

The gene calls are TRBV28 and TRBJ1-3; 10 bases match TRBD1. The ends lost 6 bases at V and 4 bases at J; junction bases unmatched: 6. The germline CDR1 and CDR2 sequences are MDHEN and SYDVKM. The CDR3 is 15 residues long. In nucleotides, the CDR3 is TGTGCCAGCAGCCCTCCGGGACAGGGGGGAAACACCATATATTTT. Translated, it gives CASSPPGQGGNTIYF.

This chain connects TRBV2 to TRBJ2-5; TRBD2 agrees at 8 bases. The CDR3 is 17 residues long. Germline lookup yields CDR1 SNHLY and CDR2 FYNNEI. The J segment lost 0 bases and the V segment lost 5 bases, leaving 11 bases of the junction unmatched. DNA for the CDR3: TGTGCCAGCAGTAATCCCACTAGCGGAGCGTACCAAGAGACCCAGTACTTC. It encodes CASSNPTSGAYQETQYF.

This chain connects TRBV6-1 to TRBJ2-5; 7 nucleotides line up with TRBD1. V was clipped by 1 base and J by 4 bases; unmatched bases: 6. Germline V lookup: CDR1 MNHNS, CDR2 SASEGT. The length of the CDR3 is 15 residues. The CDR3 DNA follows: TGTGCCAGCAGTGAAGGGGTCTCAGGGGGAGAGACCCAGTACTTC. It is translated as CASSEGVSGGETQYF.

This clone showed up just a few times. The chain has TRBV10-2 and TRBJ1-3; no definite D call. Germline V CDR1 and CDR2: WSHSY, SAAADI. The CDR3 is 13 amino acids. The V and J ends lost 7 bases and 4 bases respectively, with 11 bases between them. The CDR3 sequence: CASNPGIGNTIYF. In DNA, the CDR3 is TGCGCCAGCAACCCAGGTATCGGAAACACCATATATTTT.

The rearrangement joins TRBV7-3 to TRBJ2-1; 8 nucleotides line up with TRBD2. The CDR3 spans 15 residues. Germline V gives CDR1 SGHTA, CDR2 FQGTGA. The V gene end was trimmed by 6 bases and the J gene end by 8 bases; junction bases not matched to a gene: 12. The chain's CDR3 is CASRRGAGGSDEQFF. The CDR3 nucleotides read TGTGCCAGCAGGCGCGGTGCGGGAGGCAGCGATGAGCAGTTCTTC.

The chain recombines TRBV27 with TRBJ2-1, with 7 bases identical to TRBD1. V lost 6 bases, J lost 2 bases, and 7 bases stayed unmatched. Germline V gene data show CDR1 as MNHEY and CDR2 as SMNVEV (reference sequence). This CDR3 spans 15 amino acids. DNA of the CDR3: TGTGCCAGCAGCTTGGGACAGAGTCCCTACAATGAGCAGTTCTTC. It is translated as CASSLGQSPYNEQFF.

The J gene is TRBJ1-6, the V gene TRBV28; 7 bases fit TRBD1. This CDR3 has 14 residues. Germline CDR1 is MDHEN and CDR2 is SYDVKM. V shed 2 bases and J 8 bases; nucleotides not matched to a gene: 3. CDR3 nucleotide sequence: TGTGCCAGCAGTTTAGACAGGGCCGATTCACCCCTCCACTTT. Translating gives CASSLDRADSPLHF.

This chain connects TRBV7-8 to TRBJ1-1; no firm D call. CDR3 length equals 13 residues. Germline V gene lookup returns CDR1 SGHVS and CDR2 FQNEAQ. The V end lost 6 bases, the J end lost 4 bases, and 12 bases lay between the germline ends. For the CDR3, the DNA is TGTGCCAGCAGTCGAGAGCGGGTCACTGAAGCTTTCTTT. This gives the protein CASSRERVTEAFF.

V and J are TRBV7-9 and TRBJ2-7; 15 bases agree with TRBD2. This CDR3 spans 16 amino acids. J lost 7 bases, V lost 5 bases, and 9 bases had no gene match. Germline loops: CDR1 SEHNR, CDR2 FQNEAQ (reference sequence). The CDR3, as DNA: TGTGCCAGCAGCCGACCGGGACTAGCGGGAGGTGAAGAGCAGTACTTC. It codes for CASSRPGLAGGEEQYF.

The rearrangement uses TRBV1 and TRBJ2-2; TRBD1 is the table's D call and was not checked against the DNA. TRBV1 is recorded as a pseudogene. CDR3 size: 15 residues. The CDR3 sequence: CTSSPGQGNTGELFF. CDR3 DNA sequence: TGCACCAGCAGCCCCGGACAGGGGAACACCGGGGAGCTGTTTTTT.

The chain carries TRBV10-3 and TRBJ2-1; 10 bases map to TRBD2. The V and J ends lost 3 bases and 6 bases, in that order; junction bases with no gene match: 8. The CDR3 has 16 residues. In germline, CDR1 is ENHRY, CDR2 SYGVKD. As DNA, the CDR3 is TGTGCCATCAGTGACCGCCTAGCGGGAGTAGCCAATGAGCAGTTCTTC. Its protein is CAISDRLAGVANEQFF.

The V gene is TRBV29-1, the J gene TRBJ1-3, with 8 bases fitting TRBD1. The CDR3 runs 14 residues. CDR1 and CDR2 (germline): SQVTM, ANQGSEA. Trimming took 0 bases from V and 7 from J; bases not matched to a gene: 5. CDR3 sequence: CSVEDDRGGNTIYF. CDR3 in DNA: TGCAGCGTTGAAGATGACAGGGGTGGGAACACCATATATTTT.

The chain has TRBV7-3 and TRBJ2-3, with 9 bases identical to TRBD2. This CDR3 spans 16 amino acids. With 0 bases clipped from V and 6 bases from J, the junction kept 7 bases outside the gene matches. CDR1 is SGHTA, CDR2 FQGTGA, per germline. CDR3 bases: TGTGCCAGCAGCTTAACAGGGCGGGAGGGGGGCGATACGCAGTATTTT. Translated, it gives CASSLTGREGGDTQYF.

The chain joins TRBV19 to TRBJ2-7; perhaps TRBD2 as D (5 bases). The V gene's germline CDR1 is LNHDA and CDR2 SQIVND (reference sequence). The CDR3 is made up of 13 amino acids. V was clipped by 1 base and J by 6 bases, with 10 bases between them. CDR3 sequence: CASSIAPRGEQYF. As DNA, the CDR3 is TGTGCCAGTAGTATAGCCCCCCGGGGCGAGCAGTACTTC.